Below are 29 T cell receptor beta chains sequenced from a single sample in a study of Ad26.COV2.S vaccination and SARS-CoV-2 variants. Here immunoSEQ multiplex PCR was the method, and the copy in TCRdb shows in-frame clones only, minus some. The sample contains around 450,000 clones, approximately 88% of which appear only once. Treatment here: some 20 received Ad26.COV2.S at low or high dose, single or two shots; roughly 5 received placebo; per-sample allocation not given. Sampling took place 63 days after the first vaccine or placebo injection. The specimen was peripheral blood, collected in a trial of Ad26.COV2.S vaccine versus placebo. The source of these receptors is a person between 18 and 60 years old who received the Ad26.COV2.S COVID-19 vaccine or a placebo.

With regard to this clone: This specimen includes other DNA sequences encoding the same CDR3. The chain has TRBV4-3 and TRBJ2-3; tentative D call: TRBD2 (5 bases). V dropped 0 bases and J dropped 5 bases, with 6 bases sitting between them. CDR3 length: 13 residues. Germline V lookup: CDR1 LGHNA, CDR2 YSLEER. CDR3 region: CASSQDRGDTQYF. In nucleotides, the CDR3 is TGCGCCAGCAGCCAAGATCGGGGAGATACGCAGTATTTT.

The V and J genes are TRBV30 and TRBJ2-5; TRBD1 might be the D (5 bases). Trimming took 0 bases from V and 5 from J, leaving 13 bases between them. Germline-derived CDR1 and CDR2 are GTSNPN and SVGIG (reference sequence). The CDR3 spans 14 residues. The CDR3 sequence: CAWSVNRLRETQYF. The CDR3 DNA sequence: TGTGCCTGGAGTGTAAACAGGCTCCGTGAGACCCAGTACTTC.

The chain recombines TRBV11-2 with TRBJ1-1; the D gene is possibly TRBD1 (6 bases). V lost 5 bases and J lost 4, with 11 bases in between. The length of the CDR3 is 13 residues. Germline V gene data show CDR1 as SGHAT and CDR2 as FQNNGV. The CDR3 is CASSVQGRTEAFF. CDR3 coding DNA: TGTGCCAGCAGCGTACAGGGTCGCACTGAAGCTTTCTTT.

The chain combines TRBV19 with TRBJ1-5, with 8 bases identical to TRBD1. Germline assignment: CDR1 LNHDA and CDR2 SQIVND (reference sequence). With 5 bases clipped from V and 2 bases from J, the junction kept 11 bases outside the gene matches. The CDR3 spans 17 residues. CDR3 sequence (DNA): TGTGCCAGTAGTCCTGGACAGGGAGGGGTTGGCAATCAGCCCCAGCATTTT. Amino acid sequence: CASSPGQGGVGNQPQHF.

The chain employs TRBV29-1 and TRBJ1-2, with D hard to call. This CDR3 spans 13 amino acids. The germline V gene encodes CDR1 SQVTM and CDR2 ANQGSEA. V was clipped by 4 bases and J by 2 bases, with 11 bases between them. CDR3 sequence (DNA): TGCAGCGTTGTTGTGGGAATAAACTATGGCTACACCTTC. Translating it yields CSVVVGINYGYTF. The variable domain in full, with the rest retrieved from reference TRBV29-1 and TRBJ1-2, is SAVISQKPSRDICQRGTSLTIQCQVDSQVTMMFWYRQQPGQSLTLIATANQGSEATYESGFVIDKFPISRPNLTFSTLTVSNMSPEDSSIYLCSVVVGINYGYTFGSGTRLTVV.

The chain recombines TRBV11-3 with TRBJ2-3; D uncertain. Germline V gene sequence: CDR1 SGHNT, CDR2 YENEEA. This CDR3 region has 13 residues. Deletions cut 3 bases from V and 1 base from J, with 5 bases between. The CDR3 is CASSFTRTDTQYF. As DNA, the CDR3 is TGTGCCAGCAGCTTTACGCGCACAGATACGCAGTATTTT.

V and J are TRBV5-6 and TRBJ1-2, with D maybe TRBD1 (5 bases). Trimming stripped 3 bases from V and 3 bases from J, with 6 bases between. The V gene's germline CDR1 is SGHDT and CDR2 YYEEEE. The CDR3 runs 12 residues. CDR3 bases: TGTGCCAGCAGCTGGGGGGACTATGGCTACACCTTC. Translation gives CASSWGDYGYTF.

V usage is TRBV30 and J usage is TRBJ2-1, with D tentatively TRBD1 or TRBD2 (6 bases each). The CDR3 loop spans 17 amino acids. V lost 0 bases and J 3 bases, leaving 18 bases between the germline ends. CDR1 is GTSNPN and CDR2 is SVGIG in the germline V gene (reference sequence). The CDR3 protein is CAWSVGLGGFLYNEQFF. As DNA, the CDR3 is TGTGCCTGGAGTGTCGGCCTAGGGGGGTTTCTCTACAATGAGCAGTTCTTC.

V gene TRBV4-3 combines with J gene TRBJ1-6, with D hard to call. CDR1 and CDR2 (germline): LGHNA, YSLEER. The CDR3 runs 14 residues. Trimming stripped 0 bases from V and 10 bases from J, with 10 bases between. For the CDR3, the DNA is TGCGCCAGCAGCCAAGAGGCCGGCGGCTCACCCCTCCACTTT. Protein: CASSQEAGGSPLHF.

The rearrangement uses TRBV5-6 and TRBJ1-4; TRBD1 matches 7 bases. The V gene's germline CDR1 is SGHDT and CDR2 YYEEEE. The CDR3 is made up of 17 amino acids. With V trimmed by 0 bases and J by 0 bases, 5 bases remained unmatched. The CDR3 DNA follows: TGTGCCAGCAGCTTGGGACAGGGTGGGGCAACTAATGAAAAACTGTTTTTT. The encoded protein is CASSLGQGGATNEKLFF.

This chain joins TRBV28 and TRBJ2-7; D is unclear. Germline values: CDR1 MDHEN, CDR2 SYDVKM. This CDR3 is built from 13 residues. The V and J ends lost 6 bases and 6 bases respectively, with 15 bases between them. The CDR3 is CASSPPSAAEQYF. CDR3 bases: TGTGCCAGCAGCCCCCCATCTGCCGCCGAGCAGTACTTC.

This sequence joins TRBV7-2 and TRBJ2-3; unclear D gene. CDR1 is SGHTA and CDR2 is FQGNSA in the germline V gene. This CDR3 region has 14 residues. V lost 4 bases and J 7 bases, leaving 15 bases between the germline ends. Here the CDR3 DNA reads TGTGCCAGCAGCTCAAACCAAGGCGTCTATACGCAGTATTTT. This encodes CASSSNQGVYTQYF.

This clone turned up a few times. This rearrangement joins TRBV4-3 to TRBJ2-7; 10 positions agree with TRBD1. V lost 0 bases to trimming and J lost 2 bases; unmatched junction nucleotides: 1. The CDR3 totals 15 residues. Germline V lookup: CDR1 LGHNA, CDR2 YSLEER. CDR3 residues: CASSQDGTGAYEQYF. For the CDR3, the DNA is TGCGCCAGCAGCCAAGATGGGACAGGGGCCTACGAGCAGTACTTC.

CDR3 nucleotide sequence: TGTGCCAGTAGTATCGGGTCGCACACTGAAGCTTTCTTT. Translation gives CASSIGSHTEAFF. The chain uses TRBV19 and TRBJ1-1; D call uncertain. The V end was cut by 3 bases, the J end by 3 bases, with 8 bases between. The germline V gene encodes CDR1 LNHDA and CDR2 SQIVND (reference sequence). The CDR3 is made up of 13 amino acids.

This clone was counted a single time. J is TRBJ1-1 and V is TRBV4-1; D is possibly TRBD1 (5 bases). The germline CDR1 and CDR2 sequences are MGHRA and YSYEKL. With 1 base removed from V and 0 bases from J, the gap between germline ends came to 12 bases. This CDR3 has 16 amino acids. For the CDR3, the DNA is TGCGCCAGCAGCCAAGCCCCCGGGGGGATGAACACTGAAGCTTTCTTT. Protein: CASSQAPGGMNTEAFF.

The chain couples TRBV6-6 to TRBJ1-2; the D is unclear. Germline CDR1 and CDR2: MNHNY and SVGAGI (reference sequence). The CDR3 spans 15 residues. V was clipped by 4 bases and J by 0 bases, with 12 bases between them. The CDR3 nucleotides read TGTGCCAGCAGTTCCAATCCTGGACCTAACTATGGCTACACCTTC. It codes for CASSSNPGPNYGYTF.

The chain combines TRBV19 with TRBJ2-7; D may be TRBD1 (6 bases). The germline gives CDR1 LNHDA, CDR2 SQIVND (reference sequence). The CDR3 totals 14 residues. V was shortened by 2 bases and J by 0 bases, with 8 bases between the two germline ends. Here the CDR3 DNA reads TGTGCCAGTAGTATAACGGACAGCTCCTACGAGCAGTACTTC. The encoded protein is CASSITDSSYEQYF.

The chain is built from TRBV7-9 and TRBJ2-6; D not resolved. Trimming cost V 5 bases and J 4 bases, with 18 bases left between them. Germline V lookup: CDR1 SEHNR, CDR2 FQNEAQ (reference sequence). The CDR3 covers 17 residues. CDR3 in DNA: TGTGCCAGCAGCGTTTGGACCGGAGCTAGGGGGGCCAACGTCCTGACTTTC. This translates into CASSVWTGARGANVLTF.

The rearrangement joins TRBV7-6 to TRBJ2-7; 10 positions match TRBD1. The CDR3 spans 15 residues. J lost 4 bases, V lost 1 base, and 4 bases had no gene match. Germline V gene lookup returns CDR1 SGHVS and CDR2 FNYEAQ. The CDR3 is CASSLDWTGGYEQYF. CDR3 bases: TGTGCCAGCAGCTTAGATTGGACAGGGGGTTACGAGCAGTACTTC.

This chain uses TRBV6-5 with TRBJ2-7; D is ambiguous. CDR1 and CDR2 from the germline V gene are MNHEY and SVGAGI. The CDR3 covers 14 residues. Trimming removed 0 bases at V and 0 bases at J, with 6 bases between. CDR3 sequence: CASSYSRISYEQYF. In DNA form, the CDR3 reads TGTGCCAGCAGTTACTCAAGGATCTCCTACGAGCAGTACTTC.

This chain connects TRBV7-6 to TRBJ2-7; D not certain. This CDR3 is 15 amino acids long. The germline V gene has CDR1 SGHVS and CDR2 FNYEAQ. The V end was cut by 1 base, the J end by 1 base, with 11 bases between. In nucleotides, the CDR3 is TGTGCCAGCAGCTTAGATTCCAGTTTTTCCTACGAGCAGTACTTC. Its protein is CASSLDSSFSYEQYF.

The rearrangement joins TRBV6-2 or TRBV6-3 to TRBJ2-7; D ambiguous. The CDR3 is made up of 13 amino acids. Germline CDR1 MNHEY, CDR2 SVGEGT. The V end was cut by 2 bases, the J end by 3 bases, with 8 bases between. As DNA, the CDR3 is TGTGCCAGCAGTTACCCCCCGGACTACGAGCAGTACTTC. Translation: CASSYPPDYEQYF.

V and J are TRBV28 and TRBJ2-4; 12 bases fit TRBD2. The germline CDR1 and CDR2 sequences are MDHEN and SYDVKM. J was trimmed by 2 bases and V by 6 bases; bases with no gene match: 5. The CDR3 has 16 amino acids. CDR3 sequence: CASRTTSGGPKNIQYF. CDR3 nucleotides: TGTGCCAGCAGAACGACTAGCGGGGGCCCCAAAAACATTCAGTACTTC. Drawing the rest from reference TRBV28 and TRBJ2-4, the complete variable domain is DVKVTQSSRYLVKRTGEKVFLECVQDMDHENMFWYRQDPGLGLRLIYFSYDVKMKEKGDIPEGYSVSREKKERFSLILESASTNQTSMYLCASRTTSGGPKNIQYFGAGTRLSVL.

The rearrangement joins TRBV19 to TRBJ1-5; D is uncertain. In germline, CDR1 is LNHDA, CDR2 SQIVND (reference sequence). The CDR3 length is 20 residues. V lost 3 bases, J lost 5 bases, and 29 bases lay in between. CDR3: CASSILRPYGSGRIHQPQHF. The CDR3 DNA sequence: TGTGCCAGTAGTATCCTGCGGCCGTATGGATCCGGGAGGATCCATCAGCCCCAGCATTTT.

This clone was picked up a small number of times. The chain uses TRBV11-2 and TRBJ2-5; 7 nucleotides line up with TRBD1. The CDR3 extends over 15 amino acids. Germline V gives CDR1 SGHAT, CDR2 FQNNGV. Trimming removed 5 bases from V and 0 bases from J; junction bases left unmatched: 6. CDR3 nucleotides: TGTGCCAGCAGCATTACAGGGGACGACCAAGAGACCCAGTACTTC. It codes for CASSITGDDQETQYF.

This clone appeared a few times. In DNA, the CDR3 is TGTGCCAGCAGTTCACCAAAGACAGGTCGTGGTGAGCAGTTCTTC. Translated: CASSSPKTGRGEQFF. This chain uses TRBV6-2 or TRBV6-3 with TRBJ2-1; D perhaps matches TRBD1 (6 bases). Germline V CDR1 and CDR2: MNHEY, SVGEGT. V was trimmed by 4 bases and J by 9 bases, leaving 19 bases between them. This CDR3 has 15 residues.

The chain couples TRBV3-1 (or the pseudogene TRBV3-2) to TRBJ1-2; D is unclear. Trimming removed 0 bases at V and 3 bases at J, with 11 bases between. This CDR3 is 15 amino acids long. The V gene's germline CDR1 is LGHDT and CDR2 YNNKEL (reference sequence). The CDR3 reads CASSQEKRAYYGYTF. The CDR3 coding sequence is TGTGCCAGCAGCCAAGAGAAGAGGGCCTACTATGGCTACACCTTC.

The chain recombines TRBV5-1 with TRBJ1-1; perhaps TRBD1 as D (6 bases). V was clipped by 2 bases and J by 5 bases, with 13 bases between them. The germline gives CDR1 SGHRS, CDR2 YFSETQ. The CDR3 has 14 residues. The CDR3 reads CASSFGRGATEAFF. The CDR3 DNA sequence: TGCGCCAGCAGCTTTGGGCGGGGGGCAACTGAAGCTTTCTTT.

The CDR3 bases are TGTGCCAGCAGCTCCCGACAGGGGCGGACCGGGGAGCTGTTTTTT. Its translation is CASSSRQGRTGELFF. The V call is TRBV7-8, the J call TRBJ2-2, with 8 bases that match TRBD1. Germline trimming cut 4 bases from V and 5 bases from J; bases unmatched to any gene: 6. This CDR3 has 15 residues. CDR1 is SGHVS, CDR2 FQNEAQ, per germline.